These T cell receptor beta chains were read from a single sample in a study of identical twins. TCRdb analysed the 5' RACE reads with MiXCR anew, one entry per CDR3 protein. The data show roughly 190,000 distinct CDR3 sequences, with roughly 15% seen just once and 40% to 45% held by the top ten. The data also belong to a second study, concerning T cells expressing NK-cell markers.

Material: CD8+ T cells sorted from blood. The receptors originated from a woman aged 18-29 years in good health. Each CDR3 is given with its conserved first and last residue. Each record gives: J gene, clone size, D gene, V gene, CDR3 protein, CDR3 DNA. The D gene is left open where the match is weak. A row's size may be missing; if present it is once, few, many or a size class.

>TRBJ1-2|many|NA|TRBV5-5
CASSLSATGLEGYTF
TGTGCCAGCAGCTTGTCTGCGACAGGACTTGAGGGCTACACCTTC
>TRBJ2-5|NA|TRBD1|TRBV7-2
CASSATGGWETQYF
TGTGCCAGCAGCGCGACAGGGGGCTGGGAGACCCAGTACTTC
>TRBJ2-6|NA|NA|TRBV20-1
CSARDLDSGANVLTF
TGCAGTGCTAGAGATCTAGACTCTGGGGCCAACGTCCTGACTTTC
>TRBJ1-1|NA|NA|TRBV30
CACWLSVEAFF
TGTGCCTGCTGGTTGAGCGTAGAAGCTTTCTTT
>TRBJ2-1|many|TRBD2|TRBV5-1
CASSLVGGGSYNEQFF
TGCGCCAGCAGCTTGGTGGGCGGGGGATCCTACAATGAGCAGTTCTTC
>TRBJ2-7|NA|NA|TRBV20-1
CSATTPVREQYF
TGCAGTGCTACGACTCCCGTCCGCGAGCAGTACTTC
>TRBJ1-1|few|NA|TRBV29-1
CSVEAGEAEAFF
TGCAGCGTTGAGGCGGGGGAGGCTGAAGCTTTCTTT
>TRBJ2-3|few|NA|TRBV3-1
CASSQSREPDTQYF
TGTGCCAGCAGCCAATCTCGCGAGCCAGATACGCAGTATTTT
>TRBJ2-2|few|NA|TRBV19
CASSPGIGELFF
TGTGCCAGTAGTCCAGGGATCGGGGAGCTGTTTTTT
>TRBJ2-2|NA|NA|TRBV12-5
CAGSFGGELFF
TGTGCTGGATCGTTTGGCGGGGAGCTGTTTTTT
>TRBJ2-5|NA|TRBD1|TRBV12-3/TRBV12-4
CASSEQGAGETQYF
TGTGCCAGCAGTGAACAGGGGGCAGGGGAGACCCAGTACTTC
>TRBJ2-7|many|TRBD1|TRBV7-9
CASSSPGTGAYEQYF
TGTGCCAGCAGCTCCCCCGGGACAGGGGCCTACGAGCAGTACTTC
>TRBJ1-1|NA|NA|TRBV9
CASSPGAFF
TGTGCCAGCAGTCCGGGAGCTTTCTTT
>TRBJ2-1|medium-sized|TRBD2|TRBV5-6
CASSSGGNSYNEQFF
TGTGCCAGCAGCTCGGGGGGGAACTCCTACAATGAGCAGTTCTTC
>TRBJ2-7|few|NA|TRBV27
CASRLAFSSYEQYF
TGTGCCAGCAGATTAGCGTTTTCCTCCTACGAGCAGTACTTC
>TRBJ2-7|NA|TRBD1|TRBV12-3/TRBV12-4
CASNKGTASEQYF
TGTGCCAGCAACAAAGGGACAGCGAGCGAGCAGTACTTC
>TRBJ2-7|NA|TRBD2|TRBV10-3
CAISDTQPGASGVWIFYEQYF
TGTGCCATCAGTGACACCCAGCCGGGGGCTAGCGGGGTCTGGATTTTCTACGAGCAGTACTTC
>TRBJ2-3|few|NA|TRBV7-8
CASSSAGDTQYF
TGTGCCAGCAGCTCCGCAGGGGATACGCAGTATTTT
>TRBJ2-2|NA|NA|TRBV12-5
CASAPNANTGELFF
TGTGCTAGTGCCCCCAACGCTAACACCGGGGAGCTGTTTTTT
>TRBJ2-7|NA|TRBD1|TRBV9
CASNIGTGGIEQYF
TGTGCCAGCAACATTGGGACAGGGGGCATCGAGCAGTACTTC
>TRBJ2-7|NA|TRBD2|TRBV7-9
CASSSEGLALSYEQYF
TGTGCCAGCAGCTCGGAGGGACTAGCCCTCTCCTACGAGCAGTACTTC
>TRBJ2-7|few|TRBD2|TRBV13
CASSNQLAGARYEQYF
TGTGCCAGCAGCAACCAACTAGCGGGGGCCCGCTACGAGCAGTACTTC
>TRBJ2-1|NA|NA|TRBV20-1
CSASYPRGYNEQFF
TGCAGTGCTAGCTATCCCCGTGGCTACAATGAGCAGTTCTTC
>TRBJ2-1|few|NA|TRBV11-2
CASRYPTGSNEQFF
TGTGCCAGCAGGTATCCAACAGGGTCCAATGAGCAGTTCTTC
>TRBJ2-7|NA|NA|TRBV27
CASSSPVGYEQYF
TGTGCCAGCAGTTCTCCCGTCGGTTACGAGCAGTACTTC
>TRBJ2-1|NA|TRBD2|TRBV11-2
CASSLDHRLAGSYNEQFF
TGTGCCAGCAGCTTAGATCATCGGCTAGCGGGATCCTACAATGAGCAGTTCTTC
>TRBJ2-3|many|TRBD2|TRBV20-1
CSASTSGRSPDTQYF
TGCAGTGCAAGTACTAGCGGGAGGTCCCCAGATACGCAGTATTTT
>TRBJ2-2|NA|NA|TRBV24-1
CATSDPGKGVTGELFF
TGTGCCACCAGTGATCCCGGGAAGGGGGTCACCGGGGAGCTGTTTTTT
>TRBJ2-7|NA|NA|TRBV6-5
CASSYHPLEGGQYF
TGTGCCAGCAGTTACCACCCGTTGGAGGGAGGGCAGTACTTC
>TRBJ2-1|many|TRBD2|TRBV12-3/TRBV12-4
CASSPPLAGVYNEQFF
TGTGCCAGCAGTCCTCCCCTAGCGGGGGTTTACAATGAGCAGTTCTTC
>TRBJ2-5|few|NA|TRBV7-9
CASSDDRFYRETQYF
TGTGCCAGCAGCGACGACAGGTTTTACAGAGAGACCCAGTACTTC
>TRBJ2-1|NA|NA|TRBV7-2
CASSFGTPPRFF
TGTGCCAGCAGCTTCGGGACTCCCCCCCGGTTCTTC
>TRBJ2-2|NA|TRBD2|TRBV27
CASARGGRDTGELFF
TGTGCCAGCGCCCGGGGGGGTCGGGACACCGGGGAGCTGTTTTTT
>TRBJ2-5|NA|NA|TRBV12-3/TRBV12-4
CASSLGGPEETQYF
TGTGCCAGCAGTTTAGGGGGCCCAGAGGAGACCCAGTACTTC
>TRBJ2-5|NA|TRBD2|TRBV25-1
CASRQGLARSGETQYF
TGTGCCAGCCGCCAGGGACTAGCCCGATCTGGGGAGACCCAGTACTTC
>TRBJ2-1|NA|TRBD2|TRBV6-1
CASSESRLAGGEQFF
TGTGCCAGCAGTGAAAGCCGACTAGCGGGAGGCGAGCAGTTCTTC
>TRBJ2-3|few|TRBD2|TRBV9
CASSHRREREVTDTQYF
TGTGCCAGCAGCCACCGGCGGGAGCGGGAGGTAACAGATACGCAGTATTTT
>TRBJ1-1|NA|NA|TRBV15
CATSRDREDGTEAFF
TGTGCCACCAGCAGAGACAGGGAGGATGGCACTGAAGCTTTCTTT
>TRBJ2-7|NA|NA|TRBV15
CATSRDRGTSHEQYF
TGTGCCACCAGCAGAGATCGGGGAACCAGCCACGAGCAGTACTTC
>TRBJ2-4|NA|NA|TRBV12-3/TRBV12-4
CASSLGGPNIQYF
TGTGCCAGCAGTTTGGGGGGGCCCAACATTCAGTACTTC
>TRBJ2-3|NA|TRBD1|TRBV2
CASRRARDRGTDTQYF
TGTGCCAGCAGGAGAGCCCGGGACAGGGGAACAGATACGCAGTATTTT
>TRBJ2-5|few|NA|TRBV3-1
CASSQDYGTQETQYF
TGTGCCAGCAGCCAAGACTACGGGACACAAGAGACCCAGTACTTC
>TRBJ2-7|NA|TRBD2|TRBV20-1
CSARGKAGDNPYEQYF
TGCAGTGCTAGAGGTAAAGCGGGAGATAACCCCTACGAGCAGTACTTC
>TRBJ2-7|NA|NA|TRBV10-2
CASSDRYSYEQYF
TGCGCCAGCAGTGACAGGTACTCCTACGAGCAGTACTTC
>TRBJ2-6|NA|NA|TRBV7-6
CASSLGQPSGANVLTF
TGTGCCAGCAGCCTAGGACAGCCCTCTGGGGCCAACGTCCTGACTTTC